The next 19 T cell receptor beta chains were all read from a single sample in a study of regulatory T cells in long-lasting Graves disease. Time point reported: newly diagnosed GD, antithyroid drugs for less than 3 months. Construction of the TCR library relied on RNA isolated from PBMCs. Arm-PCR of CDR3 regions with iRepertoire HTBI primers generated TCR beta libraries. MiXCR, run by TCRdb on the multiplex PCR reads, gives a single entry per CDR3 protein. The table has 450,000 to 600,000 distinct CDR3 sequences, about 17% seen once; the top ten hold 9.5% to 15%. The same sample was also used in a study of T cells in Graves' hyperthyroidism and ophthalmopathy.

The sample consisted of peripheral blood mononuclear cells (PBMCs), taken at new diagnosis, from a patient treated with antithyroid drugs. These receptors came from a man in his forties with Graves disease.

This chain uses TRBV14 with TRBJ2-1; D not resolved. V lost 0 bases to trimming and J lost 6 bases, with 9 bases between them. This CDR3 contains 14 residues. The germline V gene has CDR1 SGHDN and CDR2 FVKESK. The chain's CDR3 is CASSQEIGLNEQFF. The CDR3 coding sequence is TGTGCCAGCAGCCAAGAGATCGGGCTCAATGAGCAGTTCTTC.

The rearrangement uses TRBV29-1 and TRBJ2-1, with TRBD2 matching 9 bases. This CDR3 has 16 residues. Trimming took 5 bases from V and 0 from J; bases not matched to a gene: 8. Germline CDR1 and CDR2: SQVTM and ANQGSEA. The CDR3 loop is CSVHRLAESSYNEQFF. The CDR3 nucleotides are TGCAGCGTTCACAGACTAGCGGAGAGCTCCTACAATGAGCAGTTCTTC.

The sample holds many counts of this clonotype. This chain connects TRBV12-3 or TRBV12-4 to TRBJ1-1, with D possibly matching TRBD1 (6 bases). This CDR3 region has 16 residues. V gave up 8 bases and J gave up 1 base, with 20 bases separating them. In nucleotides, the CDR3 is TGTGCCAGCCGACCCACTGGCGGACAGCCGAACACTGAAGCTTTCTTT. Translated, it gives CASRPTGGQPNTEAFF.

V is TRBV12-3 or TRBV12-4 and J is TRBJ2-1; 10 bases agree with TRBD2. V dropped 5 bases and J dropped 10; count of bases not matched to a gene: 11. The CDR3 contains 15 residues. The CDR3 DNA sequence: TGTGCCAGCAGTCTATCCGGGACTAGCGACCGAGAGCAGTTCTTC. This sequence encodes CASSLSGTSDREQFF.

The chain has TRBV20-1 and TRBJ2-7, with TRBD2 identical over 9 bases. This CDR3 contains 14 residues. With V trimmed by 5 bases and J by 3 bases, 8 bases remained unmatched. Germline V gene lookup returns CDR1 DFQATT and CDR2 SNEGSKA (reference sequence). The CDR3 DNA reads as TGCAGTGCTGATATAGCGGGGGCTAGCTACGAGCAGTACTTC. Translating gives CSADIAGASYEQYF.

This clonotype was counted ten times or more. V is TRBV20-1 and J is TRBJ2-3; no reliable D call. Germline CDR1 and CDR2: DFQATT and SNEGSKA (reference sequence). V lost 6 bases and J 4 bases, leaving 8 bases between the germline ends. This CDR3 is built from 11 residues. The CDR3: CSARMADTQYF. CDR3 nucleotide sequence: TGCAGTGCCCGGATGGCAGATACGCAGTATTTT.

This clonotype was counted ten times or more. The rearrangement links TRBV20-1 to TRBJ2-7; 11 bases are a match to TRBD1. Looked up from germline, CDR1 is DFQATT and CDR2 is SNEGSKA (reference sequence). Trimming removed 5 bases from V and 6 bases from J; junction bases left unmatched: 9. The CDR3 runs to 14 residues. CDR3 loop: CSASLGTGGLEQYF. The CDR3 DNA is TGCAGTGCTTCCCTCGGGACAGGGGGGCTCGAGCAGTACTTC.

This clonotype was detected a few times. The chain is built from TRBV10-3 and TRBJ2-3, with 13 bases aligning to TRBD2. The CDR3 is 14 amino acids. CDR1 is ENHRY, CDR2 SYGVKD, per germline. Trimming at V came to 11 bases and at J to 2 bases, leaving 4 bases not matched to a gene. CDR3 region: CAYGTSGNTDTQYF. The CDR3 DNA follows: TGTGCCTACGGGACTAGCGGGAACACAGATACGCAGTATTTT.

This chain uses TRBV20-1 with TRBJ1-1; 9 bases are a match to TRBD1. The CDR3 consists of 16 residues. Germline CDR1 DFQATT, CDR2 SNEGSKA (reference sequence). With 1 base clipped from V and 5 bases from J, the junction kept 11 bases outside the gene matches. The CDR3 reads CSARGSGTGRRTEAFF. Here the CDR3 DNA reads TGCAGTGCTAGAGGATCTGGGACAGGGCGGCGGACTGAAGCTTTCTTT.

The V call is TRBV27, the J call TRBJ2-3, with unresolved D. CDR3 length: 12 residues. V dropped 5 bases and J dropped 2 bases, with 5 bases sitting between them. Per germline, CDR1 MNHEY and CDR2 SMNVEV (reference sequence). The CDR3 here is CASSTLTDTQYF. CDR3 bases: TGTGCCAGCAGTACACTCACAGATACGCAGTATTTT.

This clonotype was detected ten times or more. The rearrangement uses TRBV2 and TRBJ1-6; the D is unclear. CDR1 is SNHLY and CDR2 is FYNNEI in the germline V gene. V lost 4 bases and J lost 5, with 12 bases in between. This CDR3 has 15 amino acids. The CDR3 here is CASSGPGRDNSPLHF. DNA for the CDR3: TGTGCCAGCAGTGGTCCCGGACGGGATAATTCACCCCTCCACTTT.

Details on this clonotype: Just one base apart from a much larger clone, this may be a read error. The chain links TRBV29-1 to TRBJ2-5, with D uncertain. The DNA end lines up better with TRBJ2-1; the J call may be wrong. Germline CDR1 reads SQVTM; CDR2 reads ANQGSEA. The CDR3 is made up of 11 amino acids. The CDR3 DNA reads as TGCAGCGTTGAAATCTACAATGAGCAGTTCTTC. Translation: CSVEIYNEQFF.

V gene TRBV5-1 combines with J gene TRBJ2-5; 15 bases are shared with TRBD2. The J segment lost 5 bases and the V segment lost 4 bases, leaving 12 bases of the junction unmatched. The CDR3 runs 18 residues. Germline V gene data show CDR1 as SGHRS and CDR2 as YFSETQ. The CDR3 reads CASSPSGLAGGPRETQYF. In nucleotides, the CDR3 is TGCGCCAGCAGCCCATCCGGACTAGCGGGAGGGCCCAGGGAGACCCAGTACTTC.

This clonotype was observed many times. This chain links TRBV4-1 with TRBJ2-6; D gene unclear. The CDR3 contains 16 residues. Trimming removed 0 bases from V and 0 bases from J, with 6 bases in between. Germline-derived CDR1 and CDR2 are MGHRA and YSYEKL. This chain's CDR3 is CASSQDSHSGANVLTF. The CDR3, as DNA: TGCGCCAGCAGCCAAGACAGCCACTCTGGGGCCAACGTCCTGACTTTC.

With respect to this clonotype: One end of the junction is discordant with germline, which a read error may explain. This chain links TRBV7-7 with TRBJ2-2; D is undetermined. The CDR3 spans 14 residues. CDR1 is SSHAT, CDR2 FNYEAQ, per germline (reference sequence). CDR3 in DNA: TGTGCTAGCAGCTTAGATTGGTTTACGAGAAAGCTGTTTTTT. This translates into CASSLDWFTRKLFF.

This clonotype was seen repeatedly, ten times or more. CDR3 in DNA: TGCAGTGCTAGAGGACTAGCGGGGCCCCAAGAGACCCAGTACTTC. Translation: CSARGLAGPQETQYF. The rearrangement joins TRBV20-1 to TRBJ2-5, with TRBD2 identical over 11 bases. J gave up 1 base and V 1 base, and 2 bases lay outside the gene matches. The CDR3 extends over 15 amino acids. Germline lookup yields CDR1 DFQATT and CDR2 SNEGSKA (reference sequence).

There are many counts of this clonotype. The gene calls are TRBV27 and TRBJ2-7, with TRBD1 as a possible D gene (6 bases). Germline loops: CDR1 MNHEY, CDR2 SMNVEV (reference sequence). CDR3 length equals 15 residues. V was trimmed by 6 bases and J by 0 bases, leaving 15 bases between them. CDR3 DNA sequence: TGTGCCAGCAGCCCCGGTCAGGGGATCTCCTACGAGCAGTACTTC. Protein: CASSPGQGISYEQYF.

Ten or more counts support this clonotype. The rearrangement uses TRBV12-3 or TRBV12-4 and TRBJ2-5; 8 bases map to TRBD2. The CDR3 has 15 residues. The V and J ends lost 6 bases and 0 bases, in that order; junction bases with no gene match: 6. CDR3 DNA: TGTGCCAGCAGGGCTAGGGGACTAGACCAAGAGACCCAGTACTTC. As protein: CASRARGLDQETQYF.

As to this clonotype: A much larger clonotype is one base distant, so this may be a read error. This sequence joins TRBV5-1 and TRBJ1-4; 8 bases fit TRBD1. The CDR3 is 17 amino acids. The V gene's germline CDR1 is SGHRS and CDR2 YFSETQ. After removal of 0 bases from V and 7 bases from J, the junction contained 11 bases not matched to a gene. This CDR3 reads CASSLAGAGGGVEKLFF. As DNA, the CDR3 is TGCGCCAGCAGCTTGGCCGGGGCAGGGGGCGGAGTTGAAAAACTGTTTTTT.